Each of the 10 T cell receptor beta chains below was sequenced from the same sample in a study of regulatory T cells in long-lasting Graves disease. Time point of the sample: newly diagnosed GD, antithyroid drugs for less than 3 months. Generation of the TCR library employed RNA extracted from PBMCs. Arm-PCR of CDR3 regions and iRepertoire HTBI primers were the basis on which TCR beta libraries were built. TCRdb passed the multiplex PCR reads through MiXCR, listing each CDR3 protein once. The table records hundreds of thousands of distinct CDR3 sequences, approximately 16% of them present only once. The same sample was also studied in work on T cells in Graves' hyperthyroidism and ophthalmopathy.

Sequenced material: peripheral blood mononuclear cells (PBMCs), taken at new diagnosis, from a patient treated with antithyroid drugs. These receptors were taken from a woman aged 40 to 65 with Graves disease.

This chain uses TRBV6-4 with TRBJ2-5; D is unclear. Trimming took 1 base from V and 5 from J, leaving 8 bases between them. The CDR3 length is 13 residues. CDR1 and CDR2 from the germline V gene are MRHNA and SNTAGT. In nucleotides, the CDR3 is TGTGCCAGCAGTGACTGTAGAATGGAGACCCAGTACTTC. Translating it yields CASSDCRMETQYF.

The rearrangement joins TRBV7-9 to TRBJ2-7; D not resolved. Germline lookup yields CDR1 SEHNR and CDR2 FQNEAQ (reference sequence). V was clipped by 5 bases and J by 4 bases, with 12 bases between them. There are 13 residues in the CDR3. The CDR3 is CASSLIHAYEQYF. CDR3 in DNA: TGTGCCAGCAGCCTAATCCACGCTTACGAGCAGTACTTC.

This clonotype was seen repeatedly, ten times or more. The chain links TRBV11-2 to TRBJ2-7; TRBD1 is a possible D gene (6 bases). V lost 4 bases and J lost 0, with 13 bases in between. This CDR3 comprises 15 residues. CDR1 and CDR2 from the germline V gene are SGHAT and FQNNGV. The CDR3 DNA reads TGTGCCAGCAGCTCCCCAAGGGGACACTCCTACGAGCAGTACTTC. Amino acid sequence: CASSSPRGHSYEQYF.

This clonotype was seen more than once but under ten times. The gene calls are TRBV9 and TRBJ2-1, with 10 bases that match TRBD2. The trim removed 0 bases at V and 1 base at J, leaving 4 bases unmatched. The CDR3 extends over 17 amino acids. The germline V gene has CDR1 SGDLS and CDR2 YYNGEE. The CDR3 loop reads CASSVASGGRSYNEQFF. In DNA form, the CDR3 reads TGTGCCAGCAGCGTAGCTAGCGGGGGTCGGTCCTACAATGAGCAGTTCTTC.

The gene calls are TRBV7-3 and TRBJ2-7, with D unclear. V was shortened by 2 bases and J by 3 bases, with 14 bases between the two germline ends. Germline loops: CDR1 SGHTA, CDR2 FQGTGA. The CDR3 runs to 15 residues. CDR3 sequence (DNA): TGTGCCAGCAGCTTACGGAATAGGTTAGTCTACGAGCAGTACTTC. Translated: CASSLRNRLVYEQYF.

V is TRBV19 and J is TRBJ1-5; D ambiguous. With 2 bases removed from V and 0 bases from J, the gap between germline ends came to 11 bases. The CDR3 runs to 16 residues. Germline CDR1 is LNHDA and CDR2 is SQIVND (reference sequence). The DNA of the CDR3 is TGTGCCAGTAGTATACGAGGGCAGCTTAGCAATCAGCCCCAGCATTTT. It specifies CASSIRGQLSNQPQHF.

The rearrangement links TRBV19 to TRBJ1-5, with D tentatively TRBD1 (6 bases). This CDR3 contains 13 residues. V lost 5 bases and J lost 4, with 9 bases in between. CDR1 and CDR2 (germline): LNHDA, SQIVND (reference sequence). The CDR3 loop reads CASSRDKNQPQHF. The CDR3 DNA reads as TGTGCCAGTAGTCGGGACAAAAATCAGCCCCAGCATTTT.

This clonotype appeared many times. The gene calls are TRBV12-3 or TRBV12-4 and TRBJ1-2, with TRBD1 matching over 7 bases. This CDR3 spans 14 amino acids. The ends lost 6 bases at V and 5 bases at J; junction bases unmatched: 9. The CDR3 reads CASRGPGQIYGYTF. The CDR3 coding sequence is TGTGCCAGCAGGGGTCCGGGACAGATTTATGGCTACACCTTC.

The chain combines TRBV6-1 with TRBJ2-1, with 13 nucleotides matching TRBD2. In germline, CDR1 is MNHNS, CDR2 SASEGT. The CDR3 is made up of 15 amino acids. V trimming: 5 bases; J trimming: 8 bases; junction bases outside the gene matches: 6. The CDR3: CASSRGLAGSDEQFF. The CDR3 coding sequence is TGTGCCAGCAGTCGGGGACTAGCGGGGTCAGATGAGCAGTTCTTC.

The gene calls are TRBV18 and TRBJ2-7; possible D gene TRBD1, 5 bases. The CDR3 totals 18 residues. Trimming cost V 4 bases and J 0 bases, with 22 bases left between them. From germline, CDR1 is KGHSH and CDR2 LQKENI. This chain's CDR3 is CASSLNTYHRSLSYEQYF. CDR3 nucleotide sequence: TGTGCCAGCTCACTTAATACGTATCACAGGTCCCTCTCCTACGAGCAGTACTTC.